The clone carrying this T cell receptor beta chain was seen a handful of times. Antigen specificity is unknown. This entry belongs to a study of T-cell reconstitution after alpha-beta-depleted transplantation in children. General observations from the study: Several hundred expanded graft clones reportedly supplied alpha-beta T cells about two months after transplant. Surviving recipient T cells and thymic progenitors underlay high day-60 TCRbeta diversity in some patients.

The germline V gene encodes CDR1 MNHNS and CDR2 SASEGT. J lost 0 bases, V lost 5 bases, and 4 bases had no gene match. The CDR3 is 14 residues long. As it was prepared, the TCRbeta library received unique molecular identifiers. TCRdb independently ran MiXCR on the PCR reads; one entry per CDR3 protein. The sample has roughly 790,000 distinct CDR3 sequences, 16% seen once; the top ten hold roughly 5%. This chain uses TRBV6-1 with TRBJ2-7; TRBD2 agrees at 7 bases. This specimen consisted of PBMCs, mostly from graft donor cells, obtained 360 days after TCRalphabeta/CD19-depleted stem cell transplant. The receptor's source is a male patient between 5 and 17 years old who had a stem cell transplant for acute lymphoblastic leukemia, so the T cells may come from the graft donor. DNA for the CDR3: TGTGCCAGCAGTCCCTGGGGGGGCTCCTACGAGCAGTACTTC. Amino acid sequence: CASSPWGGSYEQYF.